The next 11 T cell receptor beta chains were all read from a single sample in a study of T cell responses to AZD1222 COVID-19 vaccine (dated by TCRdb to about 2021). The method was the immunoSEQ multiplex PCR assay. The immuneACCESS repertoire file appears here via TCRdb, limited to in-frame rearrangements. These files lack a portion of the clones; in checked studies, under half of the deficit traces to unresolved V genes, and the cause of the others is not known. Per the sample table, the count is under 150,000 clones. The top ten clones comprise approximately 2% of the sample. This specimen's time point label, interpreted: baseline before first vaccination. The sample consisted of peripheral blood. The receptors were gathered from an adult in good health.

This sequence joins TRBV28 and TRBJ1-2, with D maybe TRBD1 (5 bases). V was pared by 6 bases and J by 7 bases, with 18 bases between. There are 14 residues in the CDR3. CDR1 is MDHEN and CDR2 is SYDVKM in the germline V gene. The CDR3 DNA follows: TGTGCCAGCAGCAGCCTCGGACACCTGGGTGGCTACACCTTC. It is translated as CASSSLGHLGGYTF.

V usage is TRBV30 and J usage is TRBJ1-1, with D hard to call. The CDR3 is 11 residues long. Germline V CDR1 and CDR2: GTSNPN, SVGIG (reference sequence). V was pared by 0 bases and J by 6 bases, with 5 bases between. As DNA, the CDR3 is TGTGCCTGGAGTGTTTCCGCTGAAGCTTTCTTT. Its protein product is CAWSVSAEAFF.

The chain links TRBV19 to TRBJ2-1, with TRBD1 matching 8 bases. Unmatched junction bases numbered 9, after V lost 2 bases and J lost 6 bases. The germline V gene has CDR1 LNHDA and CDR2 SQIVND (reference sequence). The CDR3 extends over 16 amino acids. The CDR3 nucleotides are TGTGCCAGTAGTATAAAGGGACAGGCCGGGGGCAATGAGCAGTTCTTC. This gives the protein CASSIKGQAGGNEQFF.

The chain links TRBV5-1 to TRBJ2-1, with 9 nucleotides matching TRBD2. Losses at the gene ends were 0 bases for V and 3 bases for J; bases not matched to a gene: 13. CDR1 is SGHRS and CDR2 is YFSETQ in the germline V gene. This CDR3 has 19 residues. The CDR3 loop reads CASSLEISSGGAFYNEQFF. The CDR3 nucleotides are TGCGCCAGCAGCTTGGAAATTAGTAGCGGGGGCGCCTTCTACAATGAGCAGTTCTTC. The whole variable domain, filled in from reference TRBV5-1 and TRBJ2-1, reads KAGVTQTPRYLIKTRGQQVTLSCSPISGHRSVSWYQQTPGQGLQFLFEYFSETQRNKGNFPGRFSGRQFSNSRSEMNVSTLELGDSALYLCASSLEISSGGAFYNEQFFGPGTRLTVL.

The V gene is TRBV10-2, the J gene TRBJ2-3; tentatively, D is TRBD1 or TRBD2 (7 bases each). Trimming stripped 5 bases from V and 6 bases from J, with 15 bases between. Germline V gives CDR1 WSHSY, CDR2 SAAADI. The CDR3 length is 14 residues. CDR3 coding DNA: TGCGCCAGCAGTAGGGCAGGGGGGGGTGATACGCAGTATTTT. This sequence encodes CASSRAGGGDTQYF.

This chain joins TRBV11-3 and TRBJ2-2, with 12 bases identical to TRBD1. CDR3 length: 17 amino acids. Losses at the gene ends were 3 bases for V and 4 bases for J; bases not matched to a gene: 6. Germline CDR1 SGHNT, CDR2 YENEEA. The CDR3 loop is CASSFGTGQGATGELFF. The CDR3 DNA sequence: TGTGCCAGCAGCTTTGGTACGGGACAGGGGGCCACCGGGGAGCTGTTTTTT. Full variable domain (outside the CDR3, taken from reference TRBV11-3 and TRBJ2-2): EAGVVQSPRYKIIEKKQPVAFWCNPISGHNTLYWYLQNLGQGPELLIRYENEEAVDDSQLPKDRFSAERLKGVDSTLKIQPAELGDSAVYLCASSFGTGQGATGELFFGEGSRLTVL.

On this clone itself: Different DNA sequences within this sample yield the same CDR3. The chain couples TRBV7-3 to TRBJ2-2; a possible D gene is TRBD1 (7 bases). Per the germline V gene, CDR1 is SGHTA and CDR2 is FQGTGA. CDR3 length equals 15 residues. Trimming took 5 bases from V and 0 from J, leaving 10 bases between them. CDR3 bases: TGTGCCAGCAGCCCAGGGGGGACGAACACCGGGGAGCTGTTTTTT. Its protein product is CASSPGGTNTGELFF.

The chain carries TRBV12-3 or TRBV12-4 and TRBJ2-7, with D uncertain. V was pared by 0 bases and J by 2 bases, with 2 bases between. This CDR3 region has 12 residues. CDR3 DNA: TGTGCCAGCAGTTTAGCGCCCTACGAGCAGTACTTC. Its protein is CASSLAPYEQYF.

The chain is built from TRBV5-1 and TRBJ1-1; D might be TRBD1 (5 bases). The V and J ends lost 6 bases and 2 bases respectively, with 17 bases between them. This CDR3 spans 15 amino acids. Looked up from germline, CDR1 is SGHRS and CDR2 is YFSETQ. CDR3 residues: CASTPRGGKNTEAFF. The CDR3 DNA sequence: TGCGCCAGCACCCCGAGGGGAGGGAAAAACACTGAAGCTTTCTTT. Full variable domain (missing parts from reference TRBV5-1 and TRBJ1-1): KAGVTQTPRYLIKTRGQQVTLSCSPISGHRSVSWYQQTPGQGLQFLFEYFSETQRNKGNFPGRFSGRQFSNSRSEMNVSTLELGDSALYLCASTPRGGKNTEAFFGQGTRLTVV.

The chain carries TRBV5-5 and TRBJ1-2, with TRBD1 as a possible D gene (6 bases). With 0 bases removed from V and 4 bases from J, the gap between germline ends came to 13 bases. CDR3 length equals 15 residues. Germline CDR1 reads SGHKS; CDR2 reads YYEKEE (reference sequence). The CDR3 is CASSLEDRKPYGYTF. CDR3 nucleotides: TGTGCCAGCAGCTTGGAGGACAGAAAACCCTATGGCTACACCTTC.

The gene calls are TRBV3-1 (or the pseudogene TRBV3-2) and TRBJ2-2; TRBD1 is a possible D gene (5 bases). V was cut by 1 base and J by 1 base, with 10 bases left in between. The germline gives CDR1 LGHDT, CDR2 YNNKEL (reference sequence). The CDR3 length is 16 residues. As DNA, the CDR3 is TGTGCCAGCAGCCAAGCTTGGGGCGGGAACACCGGGGAGCTGTTTTTT. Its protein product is CASSQAWGGNTGELFF.